One sample yielded the 12 T cell receptor beta chains listed below, sequenced in a study of T cell repertoires in cytomegalovirus infection. The antigens for these receptors are not known. TCRdb re-derived calls from the reads in MiXCR, one entry per CDR3 protein. The sample shows 550,000 to 700,000 distinct CDR3 sequences, just under 40% of them seen only once. The sequencing used cultured PBMCs, collected from culture after CMV antigen stimulation. All receptors come from a human donor in good health (CMV status not recorded). Some clones in this sample may be carry-over from other donors' samples.

The chain employs TRBV6-1 and TRBJ1-5, with TRBD1 as a possible D gene (6 bases). V lost 8 bases and J lost 4, with 21 bases in between. The CDR3 runs to 16 residues. Germline V gene data show CDR1 as MNHNS and CDR2 as SASEGT. The CDR3 nucleotides read TGTGCCAGCTTCTCTCGGGGGCAGGGGCTAAATCAGCCCCAGCATTTT. Protein product: CASFSRGQGLNQPQHF.

Concerning this clonotype itself: Sequence at one end of the junction differs from germline and may be a read error. The chain couples TRBV7-2 to TRBJ1-2; TRBD1 might be the D (6 bases). CDR3 length equals 15 residues. The germline V gene has CDR1 SGHTA and CDR2 FQGNSA. CDR3 nucleotides: TGTGCCGGCAGCCCGAACGGGGGGGGGGCCGGTGGCTACACCTTC. As protein: CAGSPNGGGAGGYTF.

This clonotype was seen a few times. The rearrangement joins TRBV11-1 to TRBJ1-2; D uncertain. The germline V gene encodes CDR1 SGHAT and CDR2 FQDESV (reference sequence). The ends were cut back, 5 bases at V and 2 bases at J, with 12 bases in the middle. The CDR3 loop spans 14 amino acids. The DNA of the CDR3 is TGTGCCAGCAGCCCTCCGACGGTGAACTATGGCTACACCTTC. This sequence encodes CASSPPTVNYGYTF.

The V gene is TRBV7-9, the J gene TRBJ1-2; D unresolved. The CDR3 contains 16 residues. CDR1 is SEHNR and CDR2 is FQNEAQ in the germline V gene (reference sequence). V was trimmed by 2 bases and J by 8 bases, leaving 21 bases between them. DNA for the CDR3: TGTGCCAGCAGCTTAAATCCCGGCCAGGACGCTCGAGGCTACACCTTC. This sequence encodes CASSLNPGQDARGYTF.

This clonotype was counted between two and nine times. The CDR3 coding sequence is TGTGCCAGCAAATCGGGGGTTGCCGGGGAGCTGTTTTTT. Residues: CASKSGVAGELFF. This chain connects TRBV7-2 to TRBJ2-2; tentative D call: TRBD2 (6 bases). V was pared by 7 bases and J by 6 bases, with 12 bases between. Per germline, CDR1 SGHTA and CDR2 FQGNSA. This CDR3 comprises 13 residues.

This clonotype has just a few counts. The chain combines TRBV10-3 with TRBJ2-3; D is undetermined. Germline V lookup: CDR1 ENHRY, CDR2 SYGVKD. CDR3 length: 14 residues. V lost 2 bases, J lost 1 base, and 7 bases lay in between. This chain's CDR3 is CAISEPQGTDTQYF. CDR3 in DNA: TGTGCCATCAGTGAGCCGCAGGGCACAGATACGCAGTATTTT.

In its sample, this clonotype was seen a few times. The chain links TRBV7-4 to TRBJ2-7, with D perhaps TRBD1 (6 bases). Trimming pared 4 bases from V and 4 bases from J, leaving 17 bases between. CDR1 SGHVT and CDR2 SQSDAQ come from the germline V gene. The CDR3 is made up of 15 amino acids. The CDR3 DNA is TGTGCCAGCAGCTACCCCCCCAGGGGTGAATACGAGCAGTACTTC. This encodes CASSYPPRGEYEQYF.

The V call is TRBV12-3 or TRBV12-4, the J call TRBJ1-2, with 7 bases matching TRBD1. The trim removed 6 bases at V and 7 bases at J, leaving 8 bases unmatched. The CDR3 has 13 amino acids. The CDR3 DNA reads TGTGCCAGCAGCCTAACCACAGGGGTTGGCTACACCTTC. This gives the protein CASSLTTGVGYTF.

The gene calls are TRBV25-1 and TRBJ2-3, with 7 bases fitting TRBD2. Germline CDR1 reads MGHDK; CDR2 reads SYGVNS. The trim removed 7 bases at V and 4 bases at J, leaving 11 bases unmatched. CDR3 length: 15 residues. CDR3 in amino acids: CASTLSGLGSDTQYF. CDR3 sequence (DNA): TGTGCCAGCACCCTATCAGGACTAGGCTCAGATACGCAGTATTTT.

The chain combines TRBV18 with TRBJ1-4; D remains unclear. The CDR3 extends over 14 amino acids. CDR1 is KGHSH and CDR2 is LQKENI in the germline V gene. Trimming removed 6 bases at V and 0 bases at J, with 8 bases between. CDR3 sequence reads: CASSQRTTNEKLFF. The CDR3 DNA reads as TGTGCCAGCTCCCAGCGGACAACTAATGAAAAACTGTTTTTT.

The chain uses TRBV20-1 and TRBJ2-7; 12 nucleotides line up with TRBD2. This CDR3 contains 16 residues. The germline V gene has CDR1 DFQATT and CDR2 SNEGSKA (reference sequence). Trimming removed 1 base from V and 3 bases from J; junction bases left unmatched: 7. As DNA, the CDR3 is TGCAGTGCTAGAGCCCCTAGCGGGAGGGCCGACTACGAGCAGTACTTC. Its protein product is CSARAPSGRADYEQYF.

This clonotype was seen a handful of times. The CDR3 DNA is TGTGCCAGCAGCTTCGGTTTGGGCAGGGGGCGCCCGGATAACACCGGGGAGCTGTTTTTT. Encoded protein: CASSFGLGRGRPDNTGELFF. The gene calls are TRBV7-2 and TRBJ2-2; 8 positions match TRBD1. V shed 3 bases, J shed 2 bases, and the junction held 17 bases outside the gene matches. CDR1 and CDR2 from the germline V gene are SGHTA and FQGNSA. The CDR3 covers 20 residues.